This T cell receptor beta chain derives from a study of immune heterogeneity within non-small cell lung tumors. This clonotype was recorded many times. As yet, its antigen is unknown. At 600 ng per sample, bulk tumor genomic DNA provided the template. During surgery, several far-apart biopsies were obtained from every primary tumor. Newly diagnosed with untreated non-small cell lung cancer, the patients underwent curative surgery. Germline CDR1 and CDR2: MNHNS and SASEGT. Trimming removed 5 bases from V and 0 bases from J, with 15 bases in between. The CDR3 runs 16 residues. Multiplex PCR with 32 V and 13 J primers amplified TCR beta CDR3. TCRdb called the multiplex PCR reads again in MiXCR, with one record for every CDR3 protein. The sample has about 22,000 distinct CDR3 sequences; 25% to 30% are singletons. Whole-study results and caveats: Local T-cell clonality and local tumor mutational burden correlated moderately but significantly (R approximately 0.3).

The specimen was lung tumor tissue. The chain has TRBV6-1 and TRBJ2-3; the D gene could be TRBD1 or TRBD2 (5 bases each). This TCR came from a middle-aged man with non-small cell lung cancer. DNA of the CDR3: TGTGCCAGCAGTTCCGGGACCATATCTAGCACAGATACGCAGTATTTT. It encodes CASSSGTISSTDTQYF.